Presented here are 23 T cell receptor beta chains from one specimen sequenced in a study of blood T cell repertoires in COVID-19. The protocol was immunoSEQ multiplex PCR, while the TCRdb copy is restricted to in-frame clones and leaves out a portion. The sample lists 89,000 or so clones, 89% seen once, with roughly 2.5% in the top ten. Sequencing was carried out using peripheral blood. Source of these receptors: a man aged 45-65 years with COVID-19, enrolled during active disease.

The chain links TRBV5-1 to TRBJ2-7; TRBD2 matches at 16 bases. This CDR3 has 17 residues. CDR1 is SGHRS, CDR2 YFSETQ, per germline. Germline trimming cut 3 bases from V and 4 bases from J; bases unmatched to any gene: 7. Written as DNA, the CDR3 is TGCGCCAGCAGCTCCCCCGGGACTAGCGGGGGGGCTTACGAGCAGTACTTC. Translating it yields CASSSPGTSGGAYEQYF.

The gene calls are TRBV19 and TRBJ2-5; TRBD1 matches at 9 bases. There are 15 residues in the CDR3. CDR1 LNHDA and CDR2 SQIVND come from the germline V gene (reference sequence). V trimming: 6 bases; J trimming: 5 bases; junction bases outside the gene matches: 10. The CDR3 DNA reads as TGTGCCAGTAGCCCGCCGCAGGGGACAGGGGAGACCCAGTACTTC. It is translated as CASSPPQGTGETQYF.

The chain couples TRBV19 to TRBJ1-6, with a tentative D call TRBD1 (5 bases). The germline gives CDR1 LNHDA, CDR2 SQIVND (reference sequence). This CDR3 is 15 amino acids long. Trimming shortened V by 5 bases and J by 6 bases, and 14 bases separated the two germline ends. DNA for the CDR3: TGTGCCAGTAGTCCGCAGGGTGTGGGTAATTCACCCCTCCACTTT. Translated: CASSPQGVGNSPLHF.

The chain carries TRBV10-2 and TRBJ1-5; no firm D call. Germline V gene data show CDR1 as WSHSY and CDR2 as SAAADI. CDR3 size: 15 residues. Trimming shortened V by 2 bases and J by 1 base, and 9 bases separated the two germline ends. In DNA form, the CDR3 reads TGCGCCAGCAGTGAGGCCACTCTAAGCAATCAGCCCCAGCATTTT. This encodes CASSEATLSNQPQHF.

This clone came up once. The chain has TRBV5-1 and TRBJ2-5; the D gene is possibly TRBD2 (6 bases). Looked up from germline, CDR1 is SGHRS and CDR2 is YFSETQ. The CDR3 runs 13 residues. Trimming removed 7 bases at V and 5 bases at J, with 15 bases between. The DNA of the CDR3 is TGCGCCAGCTTAGGCGGGGATTCGGAGACCCAGTACTTC. It encodes CASLGGDSETQYF.

DNA for the CDR3: TGTGCCAGCAGCAAACTAGCTAATGAGCAGTTCTTC. This codes for CASSKLANEQFF. The gene calls are TRBV6-6 and TRBJ2-1; D may be TRBD2 (6 bases). This CDR3 region has 12 residues. Germline values: CDR1 MNHNY, CDR2 SVGAGI (reference sequence). V lost 6 bases, J lost 7 bases, and 10 bases lay in between.

The CDR3 loop reads CASRIRQSYNSPLHF. CDR3 bases: TGTGCCAGCAGAATCCGACAGTCCTATAATTCACCCCTCCACTTT. The chain has TRBV28 and TRBJ1-6, with a possible D match to TRBD1 (5 bases). Germline lookup yields CDR1 MDHEN and CDR2 SYDVKM. The CDR3 is 15 amino acids. V shed 6 bases and J shed 1 base, with 10 bases lying between them. The full variable domain, rest sourced from reference TRBV28 and TRBJ1-6, is DVKVTQSSRYLVKRTGEKVFLECVQDMDHENMFWYRQDPGLGLRLIYFSYDVKMKEKGDIPEGYSVSREKKERFSLILESASTNQTSMYLCASRIRQSYNSPLHFGNGTRLTVT.

This chain links TRBV7-2 with TRBJ2-5; D unresolved. The CDR3 is made up of 13 amino acids. Trimming removed 7 bases at V and 1 base at J, with 10 bases between. Germline V CDR1 and CDR2: SGHTA, FQGNSA. DNA for the CDR3: TGTGCCAGCATGACAAGAACCCAAGAGACCCAGTACTTC. Translating gives CASMTRTQETQYF. Full variable domain (missing parts from reference TRBV7-2 and TRBJ2-5): GAGVSQSPSNKVTEKGKDVELRCDPISGHTALYWYRQSLGQGLEFLIYFQGNSAPDKSGLPSDRFSAERTGGSVSTLTIQRTQQEDSAVYLCASMTRTQETQYFGPGTRLLVL.

This clone was observed once. The rearrangement joins TRBV5-8 to TRBJ2-7, with D possibly matching TRBD2 (5 bases). Germline V lookup: CDR1 SGHTS, CDR2 YDEGEE. The CDR3 extends over 13 amino acids. V was shortened by 4 bases and J by 6 bases, with 14 bases between the two germline ends. CDR3 loop: CASSRRNEGEQYF. CDR3 sequence (DNA): TGTGCCAGCAGCCGCAGAAACGAGGGCGAGCAGTACTTC.

Here the CDR3 reads CASSYSRSGAATDTQYF. DNA of the CDR3: TGTGCCAGCAGTTACTCGAGGAGCGGGGCGGCCACAGATACGCAGTATTTT. The V call is TRBV6-2 or TRBV6-3, the J call TRBJ2-3, with TRBD2 matching 7 bases. The V segment lost 0 bases and the J segment 2 bases; nucleotides outside the gene matches: 8. This CDR3 has 17 amino acids. Looked up from germline, CDR1 is MNHEY and CDR2 is SVGEGT.

The gene calls are TRBV29-1 and TRBJ2-1, with D possibly TRBD2 on 5 matching bases. The germline CDR1 and CDR2 sequences are SQVTM and ANQGSEA. With 7 bases removed from V and 9 bases from J, the gap between germline ends came to 16 bases. This CDR3 is 12 amino acids long. CDR3 DNA sequence: TGCAGCGGACTAAGCAGATCCGGTGAGCAGTTCTTC. Residues: CSGLSRSGEQFF.

This clone appeared a single time. The J gene is TRBJ2-1, the V gene TRBV5-5, with unresolved D. Trimming left V 5 bases short and J 2 bases short, with 20 bases between. CDR1 is SGHKS, CDR2 YYEKEE, per germline (reference sequence). The CDR3 spans 17 residues. The CDR3 DNA is TGTGCCAGCAGTTCCCCAGACTCATTAGGAGCCTACAATGAGCAGTTCTTC. The encoded protein is CASSSPDSLGAYNEQFF. Drawing the rest from reference TRBV5-5 and TRBJ2-1, the complete variable domain is DAGVTQSPTHLIKTRGQQVTLRCSPISGHKSVSWYQQVLGQGPQFIFQYYEKEERGRGNFPDRFSARQFPNYSSELNVNALLLGDSALYLCASSSPDSLGAYNEQFFGPGTRLTVL.

Only one count was recorded for this clone. The gene calls are TRBV7-8 and TRBJ1-4; 10 nucleotides match TRBD1. The CDR3 contains 15 residues. The V and J ends lost 4 bases and 7 bases, in that order; junction bases with no gene match: 6. The germline gives CDR1 SGHVS, CDR2 FQNEAQ. CDR3: CASSSSGTGAEKLFF. In DNA, the CDR3 is TGTGCCAGCAGCTCGTCCGGGACAGGGGCTGAAAAACTGTTTTTT.

The rearrangement joins TRBV19 to TRBJ2-6, with D unclear. Trimming shortened V by 3 bases and J by 0 bases, and 6 bases separated the two germline ends. Germline CDR1 reads LNHDA; CDR2 reads SQIVND (reference sequence). The CDR3 consists of 15 residues. The CDR3 sequence is CASSIRSSGANVLTF. Written as DNA, the CDR3 is TGTGCCAGTAGTATTAGGAGCTCTGGGGCCAACGTCCTGACTTTC.

The chain links TRBV6-6 to TRBJ1-4; 8 bases line up with TRBD1. Per germline, CDR1 MNHNY and CDR2 SVGAGI (reference sequence). The V segment lost 4 bases and the J segment 4 bases; nucleotides outside the gene matches: 2. The CDR3 runs 14 residues. Here the CDR3 DNA reads TGTGCCAGCAGTTCCGACAGGGGTAATGAAAAACTGTTTTTT. It translates to CASSSDRGNEKLFF.

The chain joins TRBV19 to TRBJ2-1, with TRBD1 matching 11 bases. The CDR3 is 14 amino acids. V was clipped by 7 bases and J by 3 bases; unmatched bases: 2. CDR1 is LNHDA, CDR2 SQIVND, per germline (reference sequence). The CDR3 sequence: CASTDRGHYNEQFF. DNA for the CDR3: TGTGCCAGTACGGACAGGGGGCACTACAATGAGCAGTTCTTC.

V and J are TRBV6-5 and TRBJ1-4; TRBD1 agrees at 11 bases. The germline V gene has CDR1 MNHEY and CDR2 SVGAGI. The CDR3 contains 16 residues. With 2 bases clipped from V and 8 bases from J, the junction kept 7 bases outside the gene matches. The CDR3 nucleotides are TGTGCCAGCAGTTACCCGGGACAGGGGGGATCCGAAAAACTGTTTTTT. It translates to CASSYPGQGGSEKLFF.

The chain uses TRBV5-1 and TRBJ2-2; TRBD1 is a possible D gene (6 bases). Germline values: CDR1 SGHRS, CDR2 YFSETQ. The CDR3 length is 15 residues. Trimming took 1 base from V and 5 from J, leaving 12 bases between them. CDR3 protein: CASSLKGVRTGELFF. CDR3 sequence (DNA): TGCGCCAGCAGCTTGAAGGGGGTGAGGACCGGGGAGCTGTTTTTT. The whole variable domain, filled in from reference TRBV5-1 and TRBJ2-2, reads KAGVTQTPRYLIKTRGQQVTLSCSPISGHRSVSWYQQTPGQGLQFLFEYFSETQRNKGNFPGRFSGRQFSNSRSEMNVSTLELGDSALYLCASSLKGVRTGELFFGEGSRLTVL.

This rearrangement joins TRBV30 to TRBJ1-5; a weak D match, TRBD1 (6 bases). V lost 1 base, J lost 1 base, and 17 bases lay in between. The germline V gene encodes CDR1 GTSNPN and CDR2 SVGIG (reference sequence). The CDR3 has 17 amino acids. This CDR3 reads CAWSGPGGAGSNQPQHF. The CDR3 region has the DNA TGTGCCTGGAGTGGCCCGGGGGGGGCTGGGAGCAATCAGCCCCAGCATTTT.

The rearrangement uses TRBV2 and TRBJ2-5, with D maybe TRBD2 (5 bases). The CDR3 has 11 residues. In germline, CDR1 is SNHLY, CDR2 FYNNEI. Deletions cut 3 bases from V and 7 bases from J, with 6 bases between. Here the CDR3 reads CASSEEATQYF. DNA of the CDR3: TGTGCCAGCAGTGAGGAGGCGACCCAGTACTTC. The full variable domain, its missing parts supplied by reference TRBV2 and TRBJ2-5, is EPEVTQTPSHQVTQMGQEVILRCVPISNHLYFYWYRQILGQKVEFLVSFYNNEISEKSEIFDDQFSVERPDGSNFTLKIRSTKLEDSAMYFCASSEEATQYFGPGTRLLVL.

This sequence joins TRBV7-2 and TRBJ1-1; no clear D gene. Per the germline V gene, CDR1 is SGHTA and CDR2 is FQGNSA. V was pared by 2 bases and J by 1 base, with 8 bases between. CDR3 length: 14 residues. This chain's CDR3 is CASSLFGGNTEAFF. CDR3 sequence (DNA): TGTGCCAGCAGCTTATTTGGCGGGAACACTGAAGCTTTCTTT.

Here the CDR3 reads CASSLEGAVIAYEQYF. As DNA, the CDR3 is TGCGCCAGCAGCTTGGAAGGGGCGGTTATTGCCTACGAGCAGTACTTC. V and J are TRBV5-1 and TRBJ2-7; tentative D call: TRBD1 (5 bases). In germline, CDR1 is SGHRS, CDR2 YFSETQ. The CDR3 runs 16 residues. V lost 0 bases, J lost 2 bases, and 15 bases lay in between.

The V call is TRBV29-1, the J call TRBJ1-5; D not resolved. Deletions cut 4 bases from V and 3 bases from J, with 13 bases between. The CDR3 loop spans 14 amino acids. In germline, CDR1 is SQVTM, CDR2 ANQGSEA. CDR3 bases: TGCAGCGTTGGGGGAGACGGCTCCAATCAGCCCCAGCATTTT. Its translation is CSVGGDGSNQPQHF.